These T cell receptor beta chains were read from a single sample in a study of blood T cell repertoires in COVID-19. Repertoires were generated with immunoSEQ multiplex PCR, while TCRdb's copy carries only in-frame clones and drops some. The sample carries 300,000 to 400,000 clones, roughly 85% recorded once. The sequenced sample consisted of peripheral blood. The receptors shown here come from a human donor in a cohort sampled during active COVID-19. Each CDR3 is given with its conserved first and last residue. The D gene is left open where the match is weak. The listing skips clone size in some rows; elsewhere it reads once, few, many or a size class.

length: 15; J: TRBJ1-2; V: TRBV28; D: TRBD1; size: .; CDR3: CASSLSLQGMGGYTF; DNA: TGTGCCAGCAGTTTATCCTTACAGGGGATGGGTGGCTACACCTTC
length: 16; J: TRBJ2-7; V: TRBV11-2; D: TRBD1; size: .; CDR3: CASSLGADRRIYEQYF; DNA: TGTGCCAGCAGCTTAGGTGCGGACAGGAGGATCTACGAGCAGTACTTC
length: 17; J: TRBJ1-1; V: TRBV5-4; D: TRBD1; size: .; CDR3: CASSPGQGAWENTEAFF; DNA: TGTGCCAGCAGCCCGGGACAGGGGGCGTGGGAGAACACTGAAGCTTTCTTT
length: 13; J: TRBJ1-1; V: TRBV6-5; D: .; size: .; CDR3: CASSTGRNTEAFF; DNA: TGTGCCAGCAGTACAGGGAGGAACACTGAAGCTTTCTTT
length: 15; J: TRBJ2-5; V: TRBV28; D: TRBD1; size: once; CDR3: CASSLTGTGRETQYF; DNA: TGTGCCAGCAGTCTAACTGGGACAGGGCGAGAGACCCAGTACTTC
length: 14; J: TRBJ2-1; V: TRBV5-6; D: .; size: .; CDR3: CASSLIGQNNEQFF; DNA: TGTGCCAGCAGCTTGATTGGCCAAAACAATGAGCAGTTCTTC
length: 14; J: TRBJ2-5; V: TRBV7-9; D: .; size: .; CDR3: CASSSGQWQETQYF; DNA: TGTGCCAGCAGCTCAGGACAGTGGCAAGAGACCCAGTACTTC
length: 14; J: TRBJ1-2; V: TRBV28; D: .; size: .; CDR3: CASSFKGGTYGYTF; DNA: TGTGCCAGCAGTTTTAAGGGGGGGACCTATGGCTACACCTTC
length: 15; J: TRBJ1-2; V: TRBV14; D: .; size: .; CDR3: CASSLGRGVSVGYTF; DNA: TGTGCCAGCAGCCTTGGCAGGGGAGTTTCAGTAGGCTACACCTTC
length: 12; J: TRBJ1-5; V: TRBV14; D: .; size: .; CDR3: CASSLGGQPQHF; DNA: TGTGCCAGCAGTTTAGGGGGTCAGCCCCAGCATTTT
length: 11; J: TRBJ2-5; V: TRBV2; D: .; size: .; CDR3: CASSERETQYF; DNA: TGTGCCAGCAGTGAACGTGAGACCCAGTACTTC
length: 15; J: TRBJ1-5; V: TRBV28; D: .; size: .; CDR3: CASTNGGLSNQPQHF; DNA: TGTGCCAGCACGAACGGGGGGCTTAGCAATCAGCCCCAGCATTTT
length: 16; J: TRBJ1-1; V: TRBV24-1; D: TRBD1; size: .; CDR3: CATSDSRQGMNTEAFF; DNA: TGTGCCACCAGTGACAGTCGACAGGGGATGAACACTGAAGCTTTCTTT
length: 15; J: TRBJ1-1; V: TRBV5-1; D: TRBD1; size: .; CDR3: CASRRQGASNTEAFF; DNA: TGCGCCAGCAGAAGACAGGGGGCATCAAACACTGAAGCTTTCTTT
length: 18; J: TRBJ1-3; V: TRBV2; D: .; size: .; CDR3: CASSLGATASRIGNTIYF; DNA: TGTGCCAGCAGTCTTGGGGCGACGGCAAGTAGGATTGGGAACACCATATATTTT
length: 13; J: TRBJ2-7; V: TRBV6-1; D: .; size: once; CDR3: CASSERQAGEQYF; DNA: TGTGCCAGCAGTGAGCGCCAGGCTGGCGAGCAGTACTTC
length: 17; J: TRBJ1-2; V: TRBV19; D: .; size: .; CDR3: CASSHIGGGAKFYGYTF; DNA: TGTGCCAGTAGCCATATAGGTGGGGGGGCCAAATTTTATGGCTACACCTTC
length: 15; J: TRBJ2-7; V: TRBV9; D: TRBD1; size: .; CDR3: CASSPQTGISYEQYF; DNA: TGTGCCAGCAGCCCTCAGACAGGGATTTCCTACGAGCAGTACTTC
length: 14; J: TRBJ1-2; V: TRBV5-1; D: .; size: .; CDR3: CASTLDIGGYGYTF; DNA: TGCGCCAGCACCCTCGACATTGGTGGCTATGGCTACACCTTC
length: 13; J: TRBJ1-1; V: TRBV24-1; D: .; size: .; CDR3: CATRNRVYTEAFF; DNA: TGTGCCACCAGGAACAGGGTTTACACTGAAGCTTTCTTT
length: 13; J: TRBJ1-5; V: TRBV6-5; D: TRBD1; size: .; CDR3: CASSRDRGQPQHF; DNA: TGTGCCAGCAGTCGGGACAGGGGTCAGCCCCAGCATTTT
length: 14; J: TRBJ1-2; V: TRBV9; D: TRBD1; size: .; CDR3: CASAADRGPWGYTF; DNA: TGTGCCAGTGCCGCGGACAGGGGGCCTTGGGGCTACACCTTC
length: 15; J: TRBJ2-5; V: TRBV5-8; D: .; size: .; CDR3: CASSSRRGRQETQYF; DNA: TGTGCCAGCAGCTCACGGAGGGGGCGCCAAGAGACCCAGTACTTC
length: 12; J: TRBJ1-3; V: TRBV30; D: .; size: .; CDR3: CAEGVSGNTIYF; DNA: TGTGCCGAGGGAGTCTCTGGAAACACCATATATTTT
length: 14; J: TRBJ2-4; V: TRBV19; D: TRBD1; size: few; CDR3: CASSIPGQINIQYF; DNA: TGTGCCAGTAGTATTCCGGGACAGATAAACATTCAGTACTTC
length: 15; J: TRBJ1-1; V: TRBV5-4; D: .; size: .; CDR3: CASSLVALGNTEAFF; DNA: TGTGCCAGCAGCTTGGTGGCCCTAGGGAACACTGAAGCTTTCTTT
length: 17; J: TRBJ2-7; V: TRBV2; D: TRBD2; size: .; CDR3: CASRGELAGGPWHEQYF; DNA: TGTGCCAGCAGAGGCGAACTAGCGGGGGGGCCTTGGCACGAGCAGTACTTC
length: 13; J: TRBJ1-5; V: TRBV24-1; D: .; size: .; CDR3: CATSGGSSQPQHF; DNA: TGTGCCACCAGTGGAGGGTCGAGTCAGCCCCAGCATTTT
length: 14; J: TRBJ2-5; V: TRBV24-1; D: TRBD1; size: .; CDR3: CATSDETGEQTQYF; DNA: TGTGCCACCAGTGATGAGACAGGGGAGCAGACCCAGTACTTC
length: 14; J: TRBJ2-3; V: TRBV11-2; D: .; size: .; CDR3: CASSLGDSTDTQYF; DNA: TGTGCCAGCAGCTTAGGGGACTCCACAGATACGCAGTATTTT
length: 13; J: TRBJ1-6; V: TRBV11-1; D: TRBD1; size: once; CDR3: CASSVRDRTPLHF; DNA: TGTGCCAGCAGCGTCCGGGACAGGACTCCCCTCCACTTT
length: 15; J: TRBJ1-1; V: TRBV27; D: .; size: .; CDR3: CASSLGVAGTTEAFF; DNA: TGTGCCAGCAGTTTGGGGGTCGCAGGGACAACTGAAGCTTTCTTT
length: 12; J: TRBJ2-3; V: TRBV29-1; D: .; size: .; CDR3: CSVRDSWYTQYF; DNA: TGCAGCGTTAGGGACTCCTGGTATACGCAGTATTTT
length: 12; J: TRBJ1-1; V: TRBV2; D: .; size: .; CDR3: CATDQGITEAFF; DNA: TGTGCCACGGATCAGGGGATCACTGAAGCTTTCTTT
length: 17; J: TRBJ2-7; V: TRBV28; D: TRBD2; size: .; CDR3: CASSTKRGDHSNYEQYF; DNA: TGTGCCAGCAGTACGAAGCGGGGGGACCATTCTAACTACGAGCAGTACTTC
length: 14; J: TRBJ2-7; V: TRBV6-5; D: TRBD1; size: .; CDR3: CASRGDRGIYEQYF; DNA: TGTGCCAGCAGAGGGGACAGGGGCATTTACGAGCAGTACTTC
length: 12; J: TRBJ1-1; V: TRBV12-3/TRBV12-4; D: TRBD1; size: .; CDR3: CASRGDRTEAFF; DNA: TGTGCCAGCAGGGGGGACAGGACTGAAGCTTTCTTT
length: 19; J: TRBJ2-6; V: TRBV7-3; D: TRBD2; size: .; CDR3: CASSLSPAGAASGANVLTF; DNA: TGTGCCAGCAGCTTAAGCCCAGCGGGGGCCGCTTCTGGGGCCAACGTCCTGACTTTC
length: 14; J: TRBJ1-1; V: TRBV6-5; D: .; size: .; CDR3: CASSYYGLNTEAFF; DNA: TGTGCCAGCAGTTATTATGGGCTGAACACTGAAGCTTTCTTT
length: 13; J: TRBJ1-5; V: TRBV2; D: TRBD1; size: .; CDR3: CASSWDRAQPQHF; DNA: TGTGCCAGCAGTTGGGACAGGGCTCAGCCCCAGCATTTT
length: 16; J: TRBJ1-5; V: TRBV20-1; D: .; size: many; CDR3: CSAIETGGHSNQPQHF; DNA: TGCAGTGCTATTGAAACCGGGGGTCATAGCAATCAGCCCCAGCATTTT